This T cell receptor beta chain was found in a study of blood T cell repertoires in COVID-19. Per the study methods: The assay estimated nucleated cells by amplifying reference gene primers. The data were produced by immunoSEQ multiplex PCR, yet TCRdb's version contains in-frame clones alone and is incomplete. V, J and clone size derive from that table, while D and trimming were established from the DNA sequence. The data show fewer than 250,000 clones, about 85% seen once. The CDR3 is made up of 15 amino acids. Germline CDR1 and CDR2: KGHSH and LQKENI. Deletions cut 0 bases from V and 5 bases from J, with 14 bases between.

The genes are TRBV18 and TRBJ2-7; D possibly corresponds to TRBD1 (6 bases). The clonotype originates from a man between 40 and 49 years old with acute or convalescent COVID-19. Input material: peripheral blood. CDR3 in DNA: TGTGCCAGCTCACCACCTAGTCAGGGGTTTAACGAGCAGTACTTC. Encoded protein: CASSPPSQGFNEQYF. Filled out from reference TRBV18 and TRBJ2-7, the complete variable domain reads NAGVMQNPRHLVRRRGQEARLRCSPMKGHSHVYWYRQLPEEGLKFMVYLQKENIIDESGMPKERFSAEFPKEGPSILRIQQVVRGDSAAYFCASSPPSQGFNEQYFGPGTRLTVT.